One and the same sample provided the 3 T cell receptor beta chains below, sequenced in a study of cytomegalovirus exposure and HLA in healthy donors. Amplification used 60 Vbeta primers and 13 Jbeta primers. The data were produced by immunoSEQ multiplex PCR, yet TCRdb's version contains in-frame clones alone and is incomplete. The top ten clones hold about 2.7% of a sample with about 160,000 clones, 71% of them seen once. The specimen was PBMCs. Source of these receptors: a woman in her thirties in good health and CMV-seronegative.

This chain joins TRBV4-3 and TRBJ1-2; TRBD1 aligns across 8 bases. The CDR3 covers 16 residues. Germline V CDR1 and CDR2: LGHNA, YSLEER. With 0 bases clipped from V and 3 bases from J, the junction kept 6 bases outside the gene matches. The CDR3 DNA sequence: TGCGCCAGCAGCCAAGATTTCCCAGGGGGCCACTATGGCTACACCTTC. This codes for CASSQDFPGGHYGYTF.

The rearrangement joins TRBV10-3 to TRBJ2-7; 8 bases line up with TRBD1. V lost 6 bases to trimming and J lost 5 bases; unmatched junction nucleotides: 3. Germline V CDR1 and CDR2: ENHRY, SYGVKD. The CDR3 consists of 12 residues. The CDR3 sequence: CAIRTGEDEQYF. DNA of the CDR3: TGTGCCATCAGGACAGGGGAGGACGAGCAGTACTTC.

This chain links TRBV4-3 with TRBJ2-5, with TRBD1 matching 8 bases. In germline, CDR1 is LGHNA, CDR2 YSLEER. The CDR3 extends over 14 amino acids. Trimming at V came to 3 bases and at J to 1 base, leaving 1 base not matched to a gene. CDR3 in DNA: TGCGCCAGCAGCCAGGACAGGGTCCAAGAGACCCAGTACTTC. Encoded protein: CASSQDRVQETQYF.